The entry below describes one TCR beta chain. Antigen specificity is unknown. In TCRdb, the RACE reads were re-called with MiXCR into one record per CDR3 protein. The sample lists roughly 100,000 distinct CDR3 sequences; 12% were seen once. The entry originates in a study of human T cells and chemical hapten exposure. The wider study: Patients were given diphenylcyclopropenone on the scalp weekly across the roughly 25-week study. Affected patients, primarily female, had alopecia areata, totalis or universalis.

This CDR3 is built from 15 residues. In germline, CDR1 is LNHDA, CDR2 SQIVND (reference sequence). Trimming removed 1 base from V and 5 bases from J, with 13 bases in between. Findings and limits, study-wide: Expanded TCR sets contained significantly more large CDR3 similarity clusters than controls.

The time point denotes: pre-sensitization, week 0. Treatment of the sample: therapeutic diphenylcyclopropenone sensitization with weekly scalp DPC. This clonotype was obtained from a woman between 45 and 60 years old with alopecia areata. Some clones in this sample may be carry-over from other donors' samples. The gene calls are TRBV19 and TRBJ2-3, with unresolved D. The starting material was whole blood, obtained in connection with sensitization to the hapten diphenylcyclopropenone (DPC). The CDR3 region has the DNA TGTGCCAGTAGTATAGCTAGGGCGGCAGGAGATACGCAGTATTTT. Translating it yields CASSIARAAGDTQYF.